Presented here are 2 T cell receptor beta chains from one specimen sequenced in a study of Ad26.COV2.S vaccination and SARS-CoV-2 variants. Regarding treatment: around 19 received Ad26.COV2.S at low or high dose, single or two shots; 5 received placebo; per-sample allocation not given. Collection of the samples took place on day 63 after the first injection of vaccine or placebo. The method was immunoSEQ multiplex PCR; TCRdb's version includes in-frame clones alone and lacks a portion of them. The sample consists of around 450,000 clones, 88% of them appearing once. The input for sequencing was peripheral blood, taken in a trial of Ad26.COV2.S vaccine versus placebo. All receptors come from a person aged 18-60 years who received the Ad26.COV2.S COVID-19 vaccine or a placebo.

V and J are TRBV6-5 and TRBJ2-7; D is perhaps TRBD1 (7 bases). V gave up 4 bases and J gave up 12 bases, with 19 bases separating them. Germline assignment: CDR1 MNHEY and CDR2 SVGAGI. There are 13 residues in the CDR3. The CDR3 DNA reads TGTGCCAGCAGTTTGACAGGGCGCGGAGGGCCGTACTTC. It codes for CASSLTGRGGPYF.

This clone was detected a few times. The V call is TRBV4-2, the J call TRBJ1-2; TRBD1 matches 11 bases. The CDR3 runs 14 residues. The V gene end was trimmed by 4 bases and the J gene end by 8 bases; junction bases not matched to a gene: 6. Germline CDR1 and CDR2: LGHNA and YNFKEQ. The DNA for the CDR3 is TGTGCCAGCAGCCCCGGGACAGGGGGTAGAGGCTACACCTTC. Translation: CASSPGTGGRGYTF.